This TCR beta chain was identified in a study of shared clonotypes between healthy human individuals. Assay: immunoSEQ multiplex PCR; the TCRdb copy retains only in-frame clones and omits some. Of 90,000 to 100,000 clones in the sample, around half are singletons; the top ten hold about 16%. The clonotype comes from a woman aged 40 to 50 in good health. Some clones in this sample may be carry-over from other donors' samples. Sequencing used PBMCs.

The CDR3: CASSLVAGQGYGYTF. The DNA of the CDR3 is TGTGCCAGCAGCTTAGTAGCGGGACAGGGCTATGGCTACACCTTC. The rearrangement joins TRBV7-9 to TRBJ1-2; 9 bases match TRBD1. Germline CDR1 reads SEHNR; CDR2 reads FQNEAQ (reference sequence). The junction had 4 bases not matched to a gene; V was cut back by 1 base and J by 4 bases. The CDR3 has 15 residues.